This T cell receptor beta chain was sequenced in a study of blood T cells in healthy people across ages (dated by TCRdb to 2015 to 2017). Background on the whole study: In model experiments, template switching captured roughly one uniquely barcoded TCR beta cDNA molecule for every two T cells. Using the same blood draw, the study looked at two additional independent replicas of 1 million unique cDNA reads for two donors, one aged 18 to 30 and the other aged 80 or older. Donors were grouped into four age groups: young (average approximately 16 years), middle-aged (39), aged (about 60) and long-lived (just over 80). To avoid experimental bias, donors of different ages were distributed randomly across sequencing lanes. To track age-related changes in TCR beta repertoire diversity, the study relied on deep sequencing normalized with unique cDNA molecular identifiers. Study-level results and caveats: Observed TCR beta diversity correlated strongly with the percentage of naive T cells measured by flow cytometry. Observed TCR beta diversity per million T cells fell roughly linearly with age, and a significant reduction was already apparent by age around 40. Donor CMV infection status was unknown, potentially confounding age-related changes in expanded clonotypes. Bulk unsorted PBMC profiling prevented conclusive comparison of naive and antigen-experienced compartments. The long-lived group showed more naive CD4+ T cells, fewer expanded clones and increased TCR diversity than the aged group, suggesting age selection. Estimates of total diversity based on one million sequenced T cells were regarded as lower bounds and as underestimates.

CDR1 and CDR2 (LGHDT, YNNKEL) derive from the germline V gene (reference sequence). From V the trimming removes 3 bases and from J it removes 7 bases, while the gene matches leave 7 bases of the junction unaccounted for. Reading from cysteine to phenylalanine, the CDR3 counts 15 amino acids. Left in the record is the CDR3 DNA by itself, 45 bases read in frame from the first base. Of note for this clonotype: This receptor's antigen is unknown. Qualities for individual bases were not recorded, and no much larger clone is one base off.

The library was made by 5' RACE. A second about 7 to 11 cycle PCR used a sample-barcoded 5' primer and a J-beta primer mix. A template-switch 5' adaptor carrying 12 random nucleotides introduced a unique molecular identifier onto each TCR beta cDNA molecule. At least 2.5 million CDR3-containing paired-end reads were obtained from each sample. First-strand cDNA was synthesized from all RNA with the Mint cDNA synthesis kit, primed by a TRBC-specific oligonucleotide. After uracil-DNA glycosylase treatment, a first 18-cycle PCR used universal primers M1SS and BC2_uni_R on all cDNA. The study's own analysis went as follows. For normalization, 1 million high-quality reads, each with a distinct molecular identifier, were randomly selected from each sample. Reads with shared molecular identifiers were discarded instead of being binned into consensus sequences. MiTCR, run with a Q25 quality threshold and the strictest error-elimination algorithm, handled CDR3 identification, clonotype clustering and error correction. Lower-bound total TCR beta diversity was estimated with a nonparametric unseen species model using Euler transformation. TCRdb reanalyzed the raw reads on its own, using fastp at Q25 for trimming and MiXCR for clone calling, and kept in-frame beta chains. Entries that share a CDR3 protein sequence are merged under the most common genes and DNA. TCRdb, not the authors, supplied the V and J calls. The sample contains fewer than 2,000,000 distinct CDR3 sequences, approximately 39% of them found a single time. Around 23% of the sample is held by the ten biggest clonotypes.

The donors were 40 or so Caucasian individuals from Russia, aged 6 to 90 years, who were systemically healthy. Roughly 10 milliliters of peripheral blood were collected from each donor into EDTA-treated Vacutainer tubes. Ficoll-Paque density-gradient centrifugation was used to isolate PBMCs, with at least 6 million per sample. Trizol reagent was used to extract total RNA from PBMCs, with at least 5.5 micrograms per sample. Naive CD45RAhigh/CD27high T cell percentages were measured by flow cytometry on a PBMC aliquot from every donor. This TCR was recovered from a human donor in good health. This chain joins TRBV3-1 to TRBJ2-1, and 9 junction bases match TRBD2. Specimen: blood. CDR3 protein: CASSQFGGGGNEQFF. The bases read TGTGCCAGCAGCCAGTTTGGCGGGGGGGGTAATGAGCAGTTCTTC.